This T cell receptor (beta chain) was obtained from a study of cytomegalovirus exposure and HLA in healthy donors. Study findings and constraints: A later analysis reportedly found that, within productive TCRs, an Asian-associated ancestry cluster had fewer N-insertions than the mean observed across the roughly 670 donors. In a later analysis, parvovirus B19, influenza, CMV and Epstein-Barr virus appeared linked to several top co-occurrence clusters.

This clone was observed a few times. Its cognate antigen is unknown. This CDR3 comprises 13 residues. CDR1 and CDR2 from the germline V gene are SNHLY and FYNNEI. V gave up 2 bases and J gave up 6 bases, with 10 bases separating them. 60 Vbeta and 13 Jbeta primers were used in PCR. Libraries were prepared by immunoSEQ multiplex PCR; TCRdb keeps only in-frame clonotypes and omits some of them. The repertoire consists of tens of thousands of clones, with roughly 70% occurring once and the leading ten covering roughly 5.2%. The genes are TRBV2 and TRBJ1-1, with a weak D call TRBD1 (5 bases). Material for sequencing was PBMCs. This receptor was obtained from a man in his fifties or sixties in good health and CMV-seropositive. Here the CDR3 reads CASSETREAEAFF. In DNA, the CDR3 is TGTGCCAGCAGTGAAACCAGGGAAGCTGAAGCTTTCTTT. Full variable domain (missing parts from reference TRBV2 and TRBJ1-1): EPEVTQTPSHQVTQMGQEVILRCVPISNHLYFYWYRQILGQKVEFLVSFYNNEISEKSEIFDDQFSVERPDGSNFTLKIRSTKLEDSAMYFCASSETREAEAFFGQGTRLTVV.